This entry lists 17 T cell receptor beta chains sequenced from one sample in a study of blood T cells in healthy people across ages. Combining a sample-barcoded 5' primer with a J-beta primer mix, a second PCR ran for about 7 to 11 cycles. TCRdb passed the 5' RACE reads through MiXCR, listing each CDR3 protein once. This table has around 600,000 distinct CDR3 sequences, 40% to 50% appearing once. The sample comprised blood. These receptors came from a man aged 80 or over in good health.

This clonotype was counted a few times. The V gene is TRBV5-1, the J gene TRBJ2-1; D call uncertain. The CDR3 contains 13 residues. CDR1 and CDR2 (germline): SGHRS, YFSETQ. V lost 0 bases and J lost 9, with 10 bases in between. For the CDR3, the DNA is TGCGCCAGCAGCTTGGAGTGGGCCAGTGAGCAGTTCTTC. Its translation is CASSLEWASEQFF.

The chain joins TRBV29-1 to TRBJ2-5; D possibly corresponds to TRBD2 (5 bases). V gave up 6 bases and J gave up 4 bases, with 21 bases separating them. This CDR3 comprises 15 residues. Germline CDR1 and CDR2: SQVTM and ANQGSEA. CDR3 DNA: TGCAGCGTGGAGTTGATGGACTCCCCGTCAGAGACCCAGTACTTC. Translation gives CSVELMDSPSETQYF.

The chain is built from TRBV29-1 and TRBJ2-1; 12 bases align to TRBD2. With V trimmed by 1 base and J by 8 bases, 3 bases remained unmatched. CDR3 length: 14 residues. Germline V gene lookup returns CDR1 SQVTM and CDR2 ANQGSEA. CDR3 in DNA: TGCAGCGTTGAAGCTAGCGGGAGGGCGTATGAGCAGTTCTTC. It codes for CSVEASGRAYEQFF.

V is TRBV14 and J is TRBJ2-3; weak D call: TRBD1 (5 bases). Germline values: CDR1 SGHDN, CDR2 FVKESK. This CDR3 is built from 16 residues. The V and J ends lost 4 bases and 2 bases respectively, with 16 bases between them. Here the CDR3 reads CASSLKTATYTDTQYF. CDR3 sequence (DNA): TGTGCCAGCAGCCTCAAGACAGCTACCTACACAGATACGCAGTATTTT.

Here the CDR3 DNA reads TGTGCCAGCAGTAACGAAAGACAGGGAAATGAAAAACTGTTTTTT. It yields the protein CASSNERQGNEKLFF. The chain couples TRBV25-1 to TRBJ1-4; 7 nucleotides line up with TRBD1. This CDR3 is 15 amino acids long. V was clipped by 5 bases and J by 5 bases; unmatched bases: 8. Germline V gives CDR1 MGHDK, CDR2 SYGVNS.

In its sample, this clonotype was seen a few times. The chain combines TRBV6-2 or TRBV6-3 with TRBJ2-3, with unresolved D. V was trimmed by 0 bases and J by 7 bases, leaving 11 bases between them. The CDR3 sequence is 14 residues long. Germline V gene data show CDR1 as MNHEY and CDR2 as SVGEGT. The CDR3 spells CASSYSMVSNTQYF. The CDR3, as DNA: TGTGCCAGCAGTTACTCTATGGTCTCCAATACGCAGTATTTT.

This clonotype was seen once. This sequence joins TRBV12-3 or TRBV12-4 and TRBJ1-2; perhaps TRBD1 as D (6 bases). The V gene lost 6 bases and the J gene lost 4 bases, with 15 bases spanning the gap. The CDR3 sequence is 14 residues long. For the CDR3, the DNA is TGTGCCAGCAGGGAACAGGGTCGAGGCTATGGCTACACCTTC. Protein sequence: CASREQGRGYGYTF.

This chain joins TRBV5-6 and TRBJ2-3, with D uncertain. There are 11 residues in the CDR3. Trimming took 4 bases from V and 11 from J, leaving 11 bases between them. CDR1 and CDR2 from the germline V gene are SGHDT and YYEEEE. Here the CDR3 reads CASSVGLEQYF. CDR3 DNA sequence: TGTGCCAGCAGCGTGGGATTAGAGCAGTATTTT.

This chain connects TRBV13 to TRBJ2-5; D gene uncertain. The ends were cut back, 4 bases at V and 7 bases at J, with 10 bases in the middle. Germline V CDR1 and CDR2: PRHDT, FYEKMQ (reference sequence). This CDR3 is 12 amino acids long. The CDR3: CASSSRESTQYF. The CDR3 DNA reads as TGTGCCAGCAGCTCCCGCGAATCGACCCAGTACTTC.

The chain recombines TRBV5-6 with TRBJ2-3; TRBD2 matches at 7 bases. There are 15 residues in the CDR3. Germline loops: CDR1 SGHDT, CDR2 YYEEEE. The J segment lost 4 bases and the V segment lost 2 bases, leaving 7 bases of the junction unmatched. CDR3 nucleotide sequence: TGTGCCAGCAGCTTTATCGGGACTACCCCAGATACGCAGTATTTT. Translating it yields CASSFIGTTPDTQYF.

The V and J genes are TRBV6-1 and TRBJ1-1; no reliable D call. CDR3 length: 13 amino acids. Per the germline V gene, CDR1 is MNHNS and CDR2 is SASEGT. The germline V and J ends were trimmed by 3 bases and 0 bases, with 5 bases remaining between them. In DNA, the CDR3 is TGTGCCAGCAGTGACGACATGAACACTGAAGCTTTCTTT. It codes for CASSDDMNTEAFF.

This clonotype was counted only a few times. In DNA, the CDR3 is TGTGCCAGCAGCCGGACAGGGGTGGCTAGCGGGGGGCCGAGAAACAATGAGCAGTTCTTC. It yields the protein CASSRTGVASGGPRNNEQFF. This rearrangement joins TRBV6-2 or TRBV6-3 to TRBJ2-1; 11 bases match TRBD2. This CDR3 spans 20 amino acids. The V segment lost 6 bases and the J segment 5 bases; nucleotides outside the gene matches: 21. Germline CDR1 is MNHEY and CDR2 is SVGEGT.

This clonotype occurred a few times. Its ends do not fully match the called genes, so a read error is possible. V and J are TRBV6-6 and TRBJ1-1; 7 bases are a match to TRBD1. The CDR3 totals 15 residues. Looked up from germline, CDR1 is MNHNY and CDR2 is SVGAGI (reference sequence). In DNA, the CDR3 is TGTGCCAGCAGTAACTCAGGGGGGGTGAACACTGAAGCTTTCTTT. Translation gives CASSNSGGVNTEAFF.

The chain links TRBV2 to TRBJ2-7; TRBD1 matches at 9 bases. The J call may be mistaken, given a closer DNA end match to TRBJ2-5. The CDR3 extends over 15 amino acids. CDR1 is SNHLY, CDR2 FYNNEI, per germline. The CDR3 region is CASSEGTGVGETQYF. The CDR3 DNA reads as TGTGCCAGCAGTGAAGGGACAGGGGTTGGGGAGACCCAGTACTTC.

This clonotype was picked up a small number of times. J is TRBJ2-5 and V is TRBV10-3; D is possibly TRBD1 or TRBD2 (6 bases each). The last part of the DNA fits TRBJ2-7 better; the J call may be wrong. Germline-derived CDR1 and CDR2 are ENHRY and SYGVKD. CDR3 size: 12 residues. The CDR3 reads CASGASGNEQYF. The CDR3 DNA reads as TGTGCCTCGGGGGCATCTGGGAACGAGCAGTACTTC.

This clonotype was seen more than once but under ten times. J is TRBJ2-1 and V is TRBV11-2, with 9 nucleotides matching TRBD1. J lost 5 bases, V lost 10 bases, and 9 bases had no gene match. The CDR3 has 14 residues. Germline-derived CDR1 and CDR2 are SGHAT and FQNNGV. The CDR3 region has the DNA TGTGCCATCGCCCGGGACAGGGTCAACAATGAGCAGTTCTTC. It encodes CAIARDRVNNEQFF.

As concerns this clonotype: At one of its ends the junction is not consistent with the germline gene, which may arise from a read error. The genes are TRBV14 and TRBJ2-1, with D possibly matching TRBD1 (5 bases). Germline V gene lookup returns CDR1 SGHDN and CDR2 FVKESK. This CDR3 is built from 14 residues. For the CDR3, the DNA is TGTGCCGGCAGCCAACGTCGACAGCACAATGAGCAGTTCTTC. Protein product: CAGSQRRQHNEQFF. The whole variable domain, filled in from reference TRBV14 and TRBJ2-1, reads EAGVTQFPSHSVIEKGQTVTLRCDPISGHDNLYWYRRVMGKEIKFLLHFVKESKQDESGMPNNRFLAERTGGTYSTLKVQPAELEDSGVYFCAGSQRRQHNEQFFGPGTRLTVL.